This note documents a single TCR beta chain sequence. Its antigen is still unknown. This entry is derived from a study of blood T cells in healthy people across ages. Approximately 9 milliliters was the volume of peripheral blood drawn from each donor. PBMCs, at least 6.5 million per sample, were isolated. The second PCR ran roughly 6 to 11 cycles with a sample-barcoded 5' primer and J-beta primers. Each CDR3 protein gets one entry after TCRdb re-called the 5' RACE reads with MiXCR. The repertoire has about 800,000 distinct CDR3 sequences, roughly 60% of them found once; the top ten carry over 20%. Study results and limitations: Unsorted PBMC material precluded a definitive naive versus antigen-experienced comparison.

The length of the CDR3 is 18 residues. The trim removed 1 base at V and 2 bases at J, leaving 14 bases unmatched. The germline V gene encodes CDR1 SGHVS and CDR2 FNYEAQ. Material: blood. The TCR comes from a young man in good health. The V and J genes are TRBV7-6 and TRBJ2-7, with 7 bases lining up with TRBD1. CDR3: CASSLETGPGRGTYEQYF. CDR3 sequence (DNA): TGTGCCAGCAGCTTAGAAACCGGTCCTGGCAGGGGGACCTACGAGCAGTACTTC.